One and the same sample provided the 15 T cell receptor beta chains below, sequenced in a study of T-cell memory formation after mild COVID-19. Each CDR3 protein gets one entry after TCRdb re-called the 5' RACE reads with MiXCR. The sample holds approximately 570,000 distinct CDR3 sequences; about 20% are singletons and the top ten take 12%. Specimen: PBMCs or a T cell subset sorted from them (not recorded which). The receptors stem from an adult woman who had mild COVID-19 (a few samples of this study predate the infection). Cell type and time point are not known.

The table lists this clonotype with a few counts. This chain connects TRBV5-1 to TRBJ1-1; no definite D call. Germline V CDR1 and CDR2: SGHRS, YFSETQ. Trimming cost V 1 base and J 0 bases, with 10 bases left between them. This CDR3 is 15 amino acids long. The CDR3 bases are TGCGCCAGCAGCTTGTTAGACGCAATGAACACTGAAGCTTTCTTT. Its protein product is CASSLLDAMNTEAFF.

This clonotype was seen ten or more times. This chain links TRBV14 with TRBJ2-4; D may be TRBD2 (6 bases). Germline assignment: CDR1 SGHDN and CDR2 FVKESK. Trimming removed 1 base at V and 0 bases at J, with 10 bases between. CDR3 length: 16 amino acids. The CDR3 loop reads CASSQGRGTAKNIQYF. The DNA of the CDR3 is TGTGCCAGCAGCCAAGGGAGGGGAACAGCCAAAAACATTCAGTACTTC.

This clonotype was counted many times. This chain connects TRBV20-1 to TRBJ2-3, with 10 bases aligning to TRBD2. CDR3 length: 15 amino acids. The ends lost 1 base at V and 3 bases at J; junction bases unmatched: 4. The germline CDR1 and CDR2 sequences are DFQATT and SNEGSKA (reference sequence). This chain's CDR3 is CSARVASGRTDTQYF. The CDR3 DNA sequence: TGCAGTGCTAGAGTGGCTAGCGGGAGAACAGATACGCAGTATTTT.

The chain recombines TRBV12-3 or TRBV12-4 with TRBJ2-5; D remains ambiguous. V lost 7 bases to trimming and J lost 4 bases, with 4 bases between them. The CDR3 sequence is 10 residues long. The CDR3 DNA reads as TGTGCCAGCATGGGAGAGACCCAGTACTTC. Its protein product is CASMGETQYF.

This clonotype appeared a few times. This chain joins TRBV7-8 and TRBJ2-7; TRBD1 agrees at 9 bases. Germline V gene lookup returns CDR1 SGHVS and CDR2 FQNEAQ. With V trimmed by 4 bases and J by 3 bases, 4 bases remained unmatched. The CDR3 totals 14 residues. Here the CDR3 reads CASSSDRGVYEQYF. The DNA for the CDR3 is TGTGCCAGCAGCTCGGACAGGGGAGTCTACGAGCAGTACTTC.

CDR3 in amino acids: CASSPPGQGGPRKLFF. The CDR3 region has the DNA TGTGCCAGCAGTCCGCCGGGACAGGGAGGTCCGCGAAAACTGTTTTTT. The genes are TRBV12-3 or TRBV12-4 and TRBJ1-4, with 9 bases matching TRBD1. The CDR3 spans 16 residues. Trimming cost V 5 bases and J 10 bases; bases outside gene matches: 14.

This clonotype was observed many times. The chain combines TRBV5-1 with TRBJ2-1, with D perhaps matching TRBD1 or TRBD2 (6 bases each). The CDR3 has 13 amino acids. V lost 3 bases and J 5 bases, leaving 9 bases between the germline ends. CDR1 and CDR2 (germline): SGHRS, YFSETQ. The CDR3 region is CASSSRGDNEQFF. Written as DNA, the CDR3 is TGCGCCAGCAGCTCTAGGGGGGACAATGAGCAGTTCTTC.

V is TRBV29-1 and J is TRBJ1-4; D remains unclear. The CDR3 is made up of 12 amino acids. Between the trimmed V and J ends, which lost 8 bases and 5 bases, there was a span of 12 bases. Germline assignment: CDR1 SQVTM and CDR2 ANQGSEA. The CDR3 protein is CSFRHENEKLFF. The CDR3 DNA sequence: TGCAGCTTTAGACACGAGAATGAAAAACTGTTTTTT. Full variable domain (remainder filled in from reference TRBV29-1 and TRBJ1-4): SAVISQKPSRDICQRGTSLTIQCQVDSQVTMMFWYRQQPGQSLTLIATANQGSEATYESGFVIDKFPISRPNLTFSTLTVSNMSPEDSSIYLCSFRHENEKLFFGSGTQLSVL.

This clonotype has just a few counts. The genes are TRBV12-3 or TRBV12-4 and TRBJ2-3; D is possibly TRBD2 (5 bases). The CDR3 is made up of 12 amino acids. Deletions cut 5 bases from V and 6 bases from J, with 9 bases between. DNA for the CDR3: TGTGCCAGCAGTGGTTGGAGGGATACGCAGTATTTT. Protein sequence: CASSGWRDTQYF.

The chain employs TRBV7-2 and TRBJ1-2; 11 bases map to TRBD1. Germline V CDR1 and CDR2: SGHTA, FQGNSA. The CDR3 is 15 amino acids. Germline trimming cut 4 bases from V and 1 base from J; bases unmatched to any gene: 2. This chain's CDR3 is CASSSGQGDNYGYTF. DNA of the CDR3: TGTGCCAGCAGCTCGGGACAGGGGGATAACTATGGCTACACCTTC.

The rearrangement joins TRBV5-1 to TRBJ2-7; the D gene is possibly TRBD2 (6 bases). V lost 0 bases, J lost 5 bases, and 27 bases lay in between. This CDR3 is built from 19 residues. CDR1 and CDR2 from the germline V gene are SGHRS and YFSETQ. CDR3 in DNA: TGCGCCAGCAGCTTGGGGTGGCGGACTCCGGTAGCTGGAGGGGACGAGCAGTACTTC. This gives the protein CASSLGWRTPVAGGDEQYF.

Only a few counts were recorded for this clonotype. This rearrangement joins TRBV7-9 to TRBJ2-7; D not resolved. Germline V gene lookup returns CDR1 SEHNR and CDR2 FQNEAQ (reference sequence). The CDR3 spans 13 residues. V lost 2 bases and J 0 bases, leaving 5 bases between the germline ends. CDR3 loop: CASSLILSYEQYF. In DNA form, the CDR3 reads TGTGCCAGCAGCTTAATCCTCTCCTACGAGCAGTACTTC.

The chain employs TRBV7-2 and TRBJ2-7; D may correspond to TRBD1 or TRBD2 (6 bases each). V was cut by 1 base and J by 6 bases, with 10 bases left in between. CDR1 is SGHTA and CDR2 is FQGNSA in the germline V gene. CDR3 length: 13 amino acids. CDR3 in DNA: TGTGCCAGCAGCTTAGATGGGGGGCTCGAGCAGTACTTC. This sequence encodes CASSLDGGLEQYF.

This clonotype appeared a few times. V gene TRBV5-6 combines with J gene TRBJ2-1; no definite D call. V was cut by 0 bases and J by 6 bases, with 7 bases left in between. CDR1 and CDR2 (germline): SGHDT, YYEEEE. This CDR3 has 13 residues. The CDR3, as DNA: TGTGCCAGCAGCTTGGTGATCGTCAATGAGCAGTTCTTC. Its protein product is CASSLVIVNEQFF.

In its sample, this clonotype was seen a few times. J is TRBJ1-1 and V is TRBV3-1; weak D call: TRBD1 (6 bases). The CDR3 is made up of 14 amino acids. V dropped 7 bases and J dropped 1 base, with 13 bases sitting between them. Germline CDR1 and CDR2: LGHDT and YNNKEL (reference sequence). CDR3 sequence (DNA): TGTGCCAGCAAGACGGACAGAAAGAACACTGAAGCTTTCTTT. Translating it yields CASKTDRKNTEAFF.